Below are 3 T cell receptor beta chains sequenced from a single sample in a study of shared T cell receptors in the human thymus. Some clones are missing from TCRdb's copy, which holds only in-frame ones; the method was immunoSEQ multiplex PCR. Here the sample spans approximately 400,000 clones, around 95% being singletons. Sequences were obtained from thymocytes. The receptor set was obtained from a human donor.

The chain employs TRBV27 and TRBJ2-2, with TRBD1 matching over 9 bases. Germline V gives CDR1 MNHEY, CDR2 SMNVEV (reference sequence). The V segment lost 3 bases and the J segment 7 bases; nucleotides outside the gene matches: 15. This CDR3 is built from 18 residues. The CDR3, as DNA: TGTGCCAGCAGTTTCTACTCTTGGACAGGGGAAGTTGACGGGGAGCTGTTTTTT. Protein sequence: CASSFYSWTGEVDGELFF.

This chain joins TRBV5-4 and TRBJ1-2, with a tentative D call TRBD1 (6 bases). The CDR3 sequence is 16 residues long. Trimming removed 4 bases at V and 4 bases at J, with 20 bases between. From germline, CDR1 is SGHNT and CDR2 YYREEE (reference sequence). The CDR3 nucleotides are TGTGCCAGCAGCCCATCTAGCAGGGGTCATATCTATGGCTACACCTTC. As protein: CASSPSSRGHIYGYTF.

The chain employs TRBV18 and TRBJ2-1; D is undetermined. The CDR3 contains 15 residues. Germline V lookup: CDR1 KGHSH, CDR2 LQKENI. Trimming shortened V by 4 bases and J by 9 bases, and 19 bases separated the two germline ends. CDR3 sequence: CASSLFHPRTGEQFF. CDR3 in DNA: TGTGCCAGCTCACTCTTCCACCCAAGGACGGGTGAGCAGTTCTTC. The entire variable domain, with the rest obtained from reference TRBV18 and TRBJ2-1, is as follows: NAGVMQNPRHLVRRRGQEARLRCSPMKGHSHVYWYRQLPEEGLKFMVYLQKENIIDESGMPKERFSAEFPKEGPSILRIQQVVRGDSAAYFCASSLFHPRTGEQFFGPGTRLTVL.